One sample yielded the 25 T cell receptor beta chains listed below, sequenced in a study of T-cell reconstitution after alpha-beta-depleted transplantation in children. Construction of the TCRbeta library involved unique molecular identifiers. In TCRdb, the PCR reads were re-called with MiXCR into one record per CDR3 protein. This sample has about 440,000 distinct CDR3 sequences; over 40% occur once, and the top ten carry under 30%. This specimen was PBMCs, taken before TCRalphabeta/CD19-depleted stem cell transplant. The receptors derive from a girl aged 2 to 9 with aplastic anemia, due to receive a stem cell transplant.

The chain carries TRBV7-8 and TRBJ2-1; TRBD2 agrees at 8 bases. This CDR3 is 17 amino acids long. Trimming took 2 bases from V and 1 from J; bases not matched to a gene: 7. The V gene's germline CDR1 is SGHVS and CDR2 FQNEAQ. The CDR3 spells CASSLPQAGESYNEQFF. In DNA form, the CDR3 reads TGTGCCAGCAGCTTACCCCAAGCGGGAGAATCCTACAATGAGCAGTTCTTC.

This clonotype was counted between two and nine times. The rearrangement links TRBV20-1 to TRBJ2-7, with TRBD1 matching 10 bases. J was trimmed by 0 bases and V by 6 bases; bases with no gene match: 5. Germline CDR1 is DFQATT and CDR2 is SNEGSKA (reference sequence). CDR3 length equals 14 residues. CDR3 sequence (DNA): TGCAGTGCCTTAGGGGACAGGGGCTCCTACGAGCAGTACTTC. The encoded protein is CSALGDRGSYEQYF.

The gene calls are TRBV6-5 and TRBJ2-1; tentative D call: TRBD1 (8 bases). This CDR3 spans 17 amino acids. Germline assignment: CDR1 MNHEY and CDR2 SVGAGI. V shed 0 bases and J shed 8 bases, with 20 bases lying between them. CDR3 bases: TGTGCCAGCAGTTACTCACCTACAGGGGGAGGGAGCGATGAGCAGTTCTTC. It is translated as CASSYSPTGGGSDEQFF.

This clonotype was seen many times. This chain connects TRBV27 to TRBJ2-1; 10 bases agree with TRBD1. J lost 6 bases, V lost 0 bases, and 2 bases had no gene match. CDR3 size: 15 residues. Looked up from germline, CDR1 is MNHEY and CDR2 is SMNVEV (reference sequence). The CDR3 sequence: CASSLSRTGGNEQFF. CDR3 sequence (DNA): TGTGCCAGCAGTTTATCCCGGACAGGGGGCAATGAGCAGTTCTTC.

The chain links TRBV4-2 to TRBJ1-1, with D unresolved. Germline CDR1 LGHNA, CDR2 YNFKEQ. V was shortened by 1 base and J by 4 bases, with 7 bases between the two germline ends. The CDR3 length is 13 residues. The CDR3 here is CASSQALGTEAFF. In DNA form, the CDR3 reads TGTGCCAGCAGCCAAGCTCTCGGCACTGAAGCTTTCTTT.

This clonotype was found once. The chain has TRBV20-1 and TRBJ1-4; no clear D. Germline loops: CDR1 DFQATT, CDR2 SNEGSKA (reference sequence). The length of the CDR3 is 11 residues. V gave up 5 bases and J gave up 11 bases, with 12 bases separating them. CDR3 in amino acids: CSAPNEEKLFF. CDR3 DNA: TGCAGTGCTCCGAATGAGGAGAAACTGTTTTTT.

The chain couples TRBV12-3 or TRBV12-4 to TRBJ1-4; 7 bases align to TRBD1. The CDR3 contains 14 residues. Trimming removed 5 bases from V and 9 bases from J; junction bases left unmatched: 9. The CDR3 DNA reads as TGTGCCAGCAGTCCTCCTGCAGGGGGTAAAAAACTGTTTTTT. Translated: CASSPPAGGKKLFF.

The chain recombines TRBV9 with TRBJ2-3; D possibly corresponds to TRBD2 (6 bases). Germline values: CDR1 SGDLS, CDR2 YYNGEE. V shed 3 bases and J shed 0 bases, with 20 bases lying between them. The CDR3 has 18 amino acids. The CDR3 DNA reads as TGTGCCAGCAGCGCCTCGACCTTAGCGGCCCCTAGCACAGATACGCAGTATTTT. Amino acid sequence: CASSASTLAAPSTDTQYF.

There are many counts of this clonotype. This chain joins TRBV20-1 and TRBJ2-7; D might be TRBD2 (6 bases). The CDR3 length is 14 residues. With 5 bases removed from V and 4 bases from J, the gap between germline ends came to 18 bases. The V gene's germline CDR1 is DFQATT and CDR2 SNEGSKA (reference sequence). Here the CDR3 reads CSAYSLREDYEQYF. In DNA, the CDR3 is TGCAGTGCTTACAGCCTGAGGGAGGATTACGAGCAGTACTTC.

This sequence joins TRBV28 and TRBJ2-3; D is unclear. The CDR3 sequence is 13 residues long. CDR1 MDHEN and CDR2 SYDVKM come from the germline V gene. Trimming took 7 bases from V and 2 from J, leaving 10 bases between them. The DNA for the CDR3 is TGTGCCAGCAAGGACCCGGCCACAGATACGCAGTATTTT. Translation: CASKDPATDTQYF.

This chain joins TRBV5-5 and TRBJ2-7; no firm D call. V lost 1 base to trimming and J lost 0 bases, with 5 bases between them. Per germline, CDR1 SGHKS and CDR2 YYEKEE (reference sequence). The CDR3 sequence is 13 residues long. The CDR3 DNA is TGTGCCAGCAGCTTGCGTCTCTCCTACGAGCAGTACTTC. Protein product: CASSLRLSYEQYF.

The rearrangement joins TRBV7-9 to TRBJ2-6; D possibly uses TRBD1 or TRBD2 (5 bases each). Trimming took off 5 bases at V and 0 bases at J, with 14 bases between the two ends. The CDR3 runs 17 residues. Germline V gives CDR1 SEHNR, CDR2 FQNEAQ (reference sequence). In DNA, the CDR3 is TGTGCCAGCAGCGAGCCGGGACGACCCTCTGGGGCCAACGTCCTGACTTTC. Its protein is CASSEPGRPSGANVLTF.

This sequence joins TRBV15 and TRBJ2-1; 9 bases match TRBD2. V trimming: 2 bases; J trimming: 2 bases; junction bases outside the gene matches: 1. From germline, CDR1 is LNHNV and CDR2 YYDKDF (reference sequence). The length of the CDR3 is 15 residues. CDR3 protein: CATSRSSGTYNEQFF. CDR3 nucleotide sequence: TGTGCCACCAGCAGATCTAGCGGGACCTACAATGAGCAGTTCTTC.

The genes are TRBV9 and TRBJ2-5, with a weak D call TRBD2 (5 bases). Germline assignment: CDR1 SGDLS and CDR2 YYNGEE. The CDR3 consists of 14 residues. The ends were cut back, 3 bases at V and 3 bases at J, with 12 bases in the middle. The CDR3 sequence is CASSGVDGEETQYF. CDR3 nucleotides: TGTGCCAGCAGCGGTGTGGACGGGGAAGAGACCCAGTACTTC.

The chain employs TRBV5-6 and TRBJ1-3, with D uncertain. The CDR3 loop spans 14 amino acids. The V end lost 4 bases, the J end lost 0 bases, and 8 bases lay between the germline ends. Germline assignment: CDR1 SGHDT and CDR2 YYEEEE. The CDR3 protein is CASSAQASGNTIYF. The CDR3, as DNA: TGTGCCAGCAGCGCCCAGGCCTCTGGAAACACCATATATTTT.

The genes are TRBV11-2 and TRBJ2-7; D remains unclear. V lost 7 bases and J 2 bases, leaving 12 bases between the germline ends. The CDR3 totals 13 residues. The germline gives CDR1 SGHAT, CDR2 FQNNGV. This CDR3 reads CASMPMGTYEQYF. The CDR3 nucleotides read TGTGCCAGCATGCCGATGGGAACCTACGAGCAGTACTTC. Full variable domain (missing parts from reference TRBV11-2 and TRBJ2-7): EAGVAQSPRYKIIEKRQSVAFWCNPISGHATLYWYQQILGQGPKLLIQFQNNGVVDDSQLPKDRFSAERLKGVDSTLKIQPAKLEDSAVYLCASMPMGTYEQYFGPGTRLTVT.

The CDR3 reads CSARLGGSGNTIYF. CDR3 in DNA: TGCAGTGCTAGGCTGGGGGGCTCTGGAAACACCATATATTTT. The rearrangement uses TRBV20-1 and TRBJ1-3; D possibly corresponds to TRBD1 (5 bases). This CDR3 is built from 14 residues. Germline V gene lookup returns CDR1 DFQATT and CDR2 SNEGSKA (reference sequence). Trimming shortened V by 3 bases and J by 0 bases, and 9 bases separated the two germline ends.

The sample holds many counts of this clonotype. The chain combines TRBV4-1 with TRBJ1-1; D unresolved. The CDR3 contains 15 residues. Germline-derived CDR1 and CDR2 are MGHRA and YSYEKL. V shed 1 base and J shed 5 bases, with 14 bases lying between them. The CDR3 DNA follows: TGCGCCAGCAGCCAAGCTATCGCGGGTGGGACTGAAGCTTTCTTT. Encoded protein: CASSQAIAGGTEAFF.

V gene TRBV9 combines with J gene TRBJ2-7; D may be TRBD1 or TRBD2 (6 bases each). The germline CDR1 and CDR2 sequences are SGDLS and YYNGEE. The CDR3 consists of 15 residues. Trimming pared 4 bases from V and 2 bases from J, leaving 16 bases between. CDR3 region: CASSQSPGGPYEQYF. The CDR3 nucleotides read TGTGCCAGCAGCCAATCACCCGGGGGCCCCTACGAGCAGTACTTC. Full variable domain (remainder filled in from reference TRBV9 and TRBJ2-7): DSGVTQTPKHLITATGQRVTLRCSPRSGDLSVYWYQQSLDQGLQFLIQYYNGEERAKGNILERFSAQQFPDLHSELNLSSLELGDSALYFCASSQSPGGPYEQYFGPGTRLTVT.

This chain joins TRBV7-9 and TRBJ2-1; D unresolved. Germline CDR1 SEHNR, CDR2 FQNEAQ (reference sequence). This CDR3 is 14 amino acids long. Trimming took off 5 bases at V and 7 bases at J, with 15 bases between the two ends. CDR3 nucleotides: TGTGCCAGCAGCATTCGACCCGAGGATAATGAGCAGTTCTTC. It is translated as CASSIRPEDNEQFF.

The CDR3 loop is CASSRSIGGSTDTQYF. Here the CDR3 DNA reads TGCGCCAGCAGCCGTTCTATTGGGGGGAGCACAGATACGCAGTATTTT. The chain combines TRBV4-1 with TRBJ2-3; TRBD2 is a possible D gene (6 bases). V shed 4 bases and J shed 0 bases, with 14 bases lying between them. Germline CDR1 is MGHRA and CDR2 is YSYEKL. This CDR3 is built from 16 residues.

This rearrangement joins TRBV29-1 to TRBJ1-5; the D is unclear. Per germline, CDR1 SQVTM and CDR2 ANQGSEA. Trimming cost V 6 bases and J 4 bases, with 13 bases left between them. The CDR3 covers 13 residues. The CDR3: CSVSRGPNQPQHF. CDR3 nucleotide sequence: TGCAGCGTCAGTCGGGGTCCAAATCAGCCCCAGCATTTT.

This chain joins TRBV12-3 or TRBV12-4 and TRBJ2-7; 13 bases match TRBD2. Trimming cost V 7 bases and J 7 bases; bases outside gene matches: 10. The CDR3 has 15 residues. As DNA, the CDR3 is TGTGCCAGCAATATTGGGACTAGCGGGAAAGGGGAGCAGTACTTC. Its protein is CASNIGTSGKGEQYF.

The chain combines TRBV3-1 with TRBJ2-7; D remains ambiguous. V was shortened by 2 bases and J by 1 base, with 9 bases between the two germline ends. CDR1 is LGHDT and CDR2 is YNNKEL in the germline V gene (reference sequence). This CDR3 comprises 14 residues. The CDR3, as DNA: TGTGCCAGCAGCCAATCGCGAGGATCCTACGAGCAGTACTTC. Encoded protein: CASSQSRGSYEQYF.

A few counts support this clonotype. The V call is TRBV18, the J call TRBJ2-3; 7 bases map to TRBD1. Germline V gives CDR1 KGHSH, CDR2 LQKENI. V trimming: 3 bases; J trimming: 7 bases; junction bases outside the gene matches: 7. CDR3 size: 14 residues. CDR3 DNA: TGTGCCAGCTCACCTTCGCAGGGACAGCATACGCAGTATTTT. This sequence encodes CASSPSQGQHTQYF. Full variable domain (outside the CDR3, taken from reference TRBV18 and TRBJ2-3): NAGVMQNPRHLVRRRGQEARLRCSPMKGHSHVYWYRQLPEEGLKFMVYLQKENIIDESGMPKERFSAEFPKEGPSILRIQQVVRGDSAAYFCASSPSQGQHTQYFGPGTRLTVL.